This T cell receptor beta chain is drawn from a study of CD8 T cells in ankylosing spondylitis. Findings and limits, study-wide: CD8+ disease-linked clones were present at relatively low frequencies in blood. About 8 highly homologous variants made up a TCR beta motif, and this motif appeared characteristic of ankylosing spondylitis blood. Disease-linked clones were reportedly significantly enriched in matched ankylosing spondylitis synovial fluid. Before this, some motif variants had been reported in reactive arthritis synovial fluid and blood.

From the 5' RACE reads, TCRdb called clonotypes with MiXCR, one entry per CDR3 protein. The table shows some 240,000 distinct CDR3 sequences, with roughly 6.6% occurring only once. This clonotype was recorded many times. Its antigen is not identified. This receptor was obtained from a male donor with ankylosing spondylitis. Sequenced sample: blood, either unsorted or a sorted T cell fraction (not recorded which).

CDR3 protein: CSAENIQQSEETQYF. CDR3 in DNA: TGCAGTGCCGAGAATATTCAACAAAGTGAAGAGACCCAGTACTTC. This chain joins TRBV20-1 and TRBJ2-5, with D unclear. With 6 bases removed from V and 3 bases from J, the gap between germline ends came to 20 bases. This CDR3 is built from 15 residues. In germline, CDR1 is DFQATT, CDR2 SNEGSKA (reference sequence).